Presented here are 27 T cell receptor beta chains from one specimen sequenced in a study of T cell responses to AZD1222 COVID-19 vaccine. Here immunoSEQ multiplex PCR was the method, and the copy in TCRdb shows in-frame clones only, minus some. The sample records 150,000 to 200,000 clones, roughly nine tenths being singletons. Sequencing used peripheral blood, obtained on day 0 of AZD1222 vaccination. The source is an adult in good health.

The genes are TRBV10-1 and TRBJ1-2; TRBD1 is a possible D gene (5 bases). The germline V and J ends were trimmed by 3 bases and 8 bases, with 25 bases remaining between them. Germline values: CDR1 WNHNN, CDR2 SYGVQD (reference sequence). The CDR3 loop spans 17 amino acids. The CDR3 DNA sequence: TGCGCCAGCAGTGACTCCGGACATGACGGGAGGGTAGAGGGCTACACCTTC. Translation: CASSDSGHDGRVEGYTF.

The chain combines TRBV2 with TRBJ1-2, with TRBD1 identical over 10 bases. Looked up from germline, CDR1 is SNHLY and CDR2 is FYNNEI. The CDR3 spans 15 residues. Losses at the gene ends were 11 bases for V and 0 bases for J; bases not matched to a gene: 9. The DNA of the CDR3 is TGTGCCTCCTCCACCGGGACAGGGGCTAACTATGGCTACACCTTC. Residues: CASSTGTGANYGYTF. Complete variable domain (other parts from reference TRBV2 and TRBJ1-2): EPEVTQTPSHQVTQMGQEVILRCVPISNHLYFYWYRQILGQKVEFLVSFYNNEISEKSEIFDDQFSVERPDGSNFTLKIRSTKLEDSAMYFCASSTGTGANYGYTFGSGTRLTVV.

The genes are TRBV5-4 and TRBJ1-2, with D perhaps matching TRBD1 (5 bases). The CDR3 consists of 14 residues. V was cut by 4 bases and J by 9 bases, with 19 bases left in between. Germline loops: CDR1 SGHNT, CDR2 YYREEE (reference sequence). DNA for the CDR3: TGTGCCAGCAGCGGGGAGAGGGGCCAGCTGAGCTACACCTTC. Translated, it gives CASSGERGQLSYTF.

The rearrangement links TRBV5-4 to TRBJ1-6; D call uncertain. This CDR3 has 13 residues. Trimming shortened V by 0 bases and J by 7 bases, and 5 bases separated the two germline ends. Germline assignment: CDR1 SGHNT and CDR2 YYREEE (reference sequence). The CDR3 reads CASSLDPNSPLHF. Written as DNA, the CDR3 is TGTGCCAGCAGCTTGGACCCGAATTCACCCCTCCACTTT.

CDR3 residues: CAIQRPSYNEQFF. The CDR3, as DNA: TGTGCCATCCAGAGGCCCTCTTACAATGAGCAGTTCTTC. V gene TRBV10-3 combines with J gene TRBJ2-1; D remains ambiguous. The V gene's germline CDR1 is ENHRY and CDR2 SYGVKD. Trimming pared 8 bases from V and 4 bases from J, leaving 12 bases between. The CDR3 loop spans 13 amino acids.

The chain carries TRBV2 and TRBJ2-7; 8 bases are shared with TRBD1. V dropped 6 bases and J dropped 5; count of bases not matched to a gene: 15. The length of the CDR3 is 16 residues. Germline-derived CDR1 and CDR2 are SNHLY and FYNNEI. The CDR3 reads CASSRRRTGFSDEQYF. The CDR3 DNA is TGTGCCAGCAGCCGCCGACGGACAGGGTTTTCCGACGAGCAGTACTTC.

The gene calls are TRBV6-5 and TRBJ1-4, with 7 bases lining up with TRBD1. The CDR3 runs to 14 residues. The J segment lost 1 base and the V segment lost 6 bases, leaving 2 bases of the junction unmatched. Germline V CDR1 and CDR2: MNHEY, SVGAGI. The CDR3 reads CASRHRGTNEKLFF. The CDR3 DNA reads TGTGCCAGCAGACACAGGGGAACTAATGAAAAACTGTTTTTT.

For the CDR3, the DNA is TGTGCCAGCTCACCGCGGGACAGGGGATTTGGAGATACGCAGTATTTT. Amino acid sequence: CASSPRDRGFGDTQYF. The chain links TRBV18 to TRBJ2-3; 10 nucleotides agree with TRBD1. Germline CDR1 reads KGHSH; CDR2 reads LQKENI. J lost 5 bases, V lost 3 bases, and 8 bases had no gene match. CDR3 length: 16 residues.

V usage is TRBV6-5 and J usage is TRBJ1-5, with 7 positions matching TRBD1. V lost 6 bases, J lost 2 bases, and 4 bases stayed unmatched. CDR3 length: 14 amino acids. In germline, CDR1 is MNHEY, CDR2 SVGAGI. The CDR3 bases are TGTGCCAGCAGCCTAGACAGGGGCAATCAGCCCCAGCATTTT. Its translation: CASSLDRGNQPQHF.

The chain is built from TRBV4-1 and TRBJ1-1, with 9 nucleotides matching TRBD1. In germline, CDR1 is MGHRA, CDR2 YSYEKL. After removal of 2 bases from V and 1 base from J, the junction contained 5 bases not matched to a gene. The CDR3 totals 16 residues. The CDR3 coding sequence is TGCGCCAGCAGCCAACCACCGGGACAGGGGAACACTGAAGCTTTCTTT. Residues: CASSQPPGQGNTEAFF.

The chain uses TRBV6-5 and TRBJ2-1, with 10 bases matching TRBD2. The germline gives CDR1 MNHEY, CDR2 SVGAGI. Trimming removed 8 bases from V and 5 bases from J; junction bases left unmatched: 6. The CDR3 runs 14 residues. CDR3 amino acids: CASVSGRNNNEQFF. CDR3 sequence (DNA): TGTGCCAGCGTTAGCGGGAGGAATAACAATGAGCAGTTCTTC.

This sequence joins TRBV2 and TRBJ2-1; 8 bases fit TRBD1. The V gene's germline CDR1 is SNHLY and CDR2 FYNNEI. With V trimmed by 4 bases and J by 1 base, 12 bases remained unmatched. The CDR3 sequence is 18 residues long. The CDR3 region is CASSARDRRVWSYNEQFF. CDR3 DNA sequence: TGTGCCAGCAGTGCCCGGGACAGGAGGGTGTGGTCCTACAATGAGCAGTTCTTC. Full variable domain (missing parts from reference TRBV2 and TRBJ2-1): EPEVTQTPSHQVTQMGQEVILRCVPISNHLYFYWYRQILGQKVEFLVSFYNNEISEKSEIFDDQFSVERPDGSNFTLKIRSTKLEDSAMYFCASSARDRRVWSYNEQFFGPGTRLTVL.

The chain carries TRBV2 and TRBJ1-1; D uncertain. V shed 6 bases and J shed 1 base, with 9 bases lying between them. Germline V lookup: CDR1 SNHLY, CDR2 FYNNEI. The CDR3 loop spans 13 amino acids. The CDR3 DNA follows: TGTGCCAGCAGAGAGCTCGGGAACACTGAAGCTTTCTTT. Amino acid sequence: CASRELGNTEAFF.

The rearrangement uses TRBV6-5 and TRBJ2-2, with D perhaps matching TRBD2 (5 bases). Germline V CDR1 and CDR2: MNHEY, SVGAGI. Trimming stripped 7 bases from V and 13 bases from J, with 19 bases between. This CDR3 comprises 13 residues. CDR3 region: CASTPSGGDGLFF. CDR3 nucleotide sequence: TGTGCCAGCACCCCCAGCGGCGGTGACGGGCTGTTTTTT.

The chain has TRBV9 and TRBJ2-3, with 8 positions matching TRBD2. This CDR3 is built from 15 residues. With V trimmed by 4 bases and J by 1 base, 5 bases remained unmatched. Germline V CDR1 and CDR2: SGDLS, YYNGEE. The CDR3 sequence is CASSPRGLGTDTQYF. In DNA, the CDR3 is TGTGCCAGCAGCCCTCGGGGACTAGGCACAGATACGCAGTATTTT.

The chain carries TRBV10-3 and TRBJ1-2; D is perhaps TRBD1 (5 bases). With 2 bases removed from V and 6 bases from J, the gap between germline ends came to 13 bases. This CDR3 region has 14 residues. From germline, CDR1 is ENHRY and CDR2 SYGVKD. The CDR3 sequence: CAISEALPGNGYTF. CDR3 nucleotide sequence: TGTGCCATCAGTGAGGCTCTACCAGGGAATGGCTACACCTTC.

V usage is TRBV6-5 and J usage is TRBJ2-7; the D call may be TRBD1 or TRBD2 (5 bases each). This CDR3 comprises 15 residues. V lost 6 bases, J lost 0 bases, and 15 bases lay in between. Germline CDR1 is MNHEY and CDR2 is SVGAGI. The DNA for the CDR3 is TGTGCCAGCAGACCCGGGACGGCGCCCTCCTACGAGCAGTACTTC. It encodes CASRPGTAPSYEQYF.

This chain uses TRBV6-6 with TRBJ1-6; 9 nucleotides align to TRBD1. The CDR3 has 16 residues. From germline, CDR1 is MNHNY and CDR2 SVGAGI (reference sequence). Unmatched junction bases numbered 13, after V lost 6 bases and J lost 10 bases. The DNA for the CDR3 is TGTGCCAGCAGCGACGGGACAGGGCCCGCTCGGTCACCCCTCCACTTT. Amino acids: CASSDGTGPARSPLHF.

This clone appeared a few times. The CDR3 protein is CASSSPRRADEKLFF. In DNA form, the CDR3 reads TGTGCCAGCAGTTCTCCACGGAGGGCGGATGAAAAACTGTTTTTT. This chain uses TRBV6-5 with TRBJ1-4, with D hard to call. The length of the CDR3 is 15 residues. V was clipped by 4 bases and J by 6 bases, with 15 bases between them. CDR1 MNHEY and CDR2 SVGAGI come from the germline V gene.

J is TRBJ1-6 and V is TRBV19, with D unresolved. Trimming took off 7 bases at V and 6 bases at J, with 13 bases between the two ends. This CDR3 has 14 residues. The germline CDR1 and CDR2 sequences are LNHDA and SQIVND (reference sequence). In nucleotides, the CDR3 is TGTGCCAGTACCCCGACGGGAGGTAATTCACCCCTCCACTTT. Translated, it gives CASTPTGGNSPLHF.

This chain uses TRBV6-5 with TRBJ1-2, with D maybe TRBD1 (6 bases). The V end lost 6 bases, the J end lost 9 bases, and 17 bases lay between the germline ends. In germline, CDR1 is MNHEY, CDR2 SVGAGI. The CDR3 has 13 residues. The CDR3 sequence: CASRQTIDRRYTF. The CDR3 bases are TGTGCCAGCAGACAAACGATCGACAGGCGCTACACCTTC.

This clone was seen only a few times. In DNA form, the CDR3 reads TGTGCCAGCCCGAAGAGGACCGAGCCAACCGGGGAGCTGTTTTTT. Translating it yields CASPKRTEPTGELFF. The genes are TRBV7-9 and TRBJ2-2; D not certain. Trimming removed 8 bases from V and 5 bases from J, with 18 bases in between. CDR1 is SEHNR, CDR2 FQNEAQ, per germline (reference sequence). The CDR3 runs 15 residues.

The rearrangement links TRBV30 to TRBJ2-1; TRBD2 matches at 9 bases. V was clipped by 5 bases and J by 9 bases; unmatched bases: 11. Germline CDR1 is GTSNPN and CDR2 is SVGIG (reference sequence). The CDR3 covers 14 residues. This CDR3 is CAWETSGVGSEQFF. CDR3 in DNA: TGTGCCTGGGAGACTAGCGGAGTGGGCAGTGAGCAGTTCTTC.

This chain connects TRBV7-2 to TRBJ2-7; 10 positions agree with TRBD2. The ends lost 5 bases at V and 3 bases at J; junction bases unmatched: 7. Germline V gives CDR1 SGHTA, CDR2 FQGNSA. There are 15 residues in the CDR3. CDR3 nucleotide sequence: TGTGCCAGCAGCCCACGGACTAGCGGCCGCTACGAGCAGTACTTC. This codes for CASSPRTSGRYEQYF.

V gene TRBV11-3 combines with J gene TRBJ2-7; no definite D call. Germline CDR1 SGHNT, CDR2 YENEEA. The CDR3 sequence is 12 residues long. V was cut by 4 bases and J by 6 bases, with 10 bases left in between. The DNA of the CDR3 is TGTGCCAGCAGCTCAGGACCGCGCGAGCAGTACTTC. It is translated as CASSSGPREQYF.

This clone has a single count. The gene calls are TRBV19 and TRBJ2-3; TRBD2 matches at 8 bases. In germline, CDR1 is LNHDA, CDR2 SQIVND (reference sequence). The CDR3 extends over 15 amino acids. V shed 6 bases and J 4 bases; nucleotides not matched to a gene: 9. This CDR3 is CASRGTSGYADTQYF. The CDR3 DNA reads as TGTGCCAGTAGGGGTACTAGCGGTTACGCAGATACGCAGTATTTT. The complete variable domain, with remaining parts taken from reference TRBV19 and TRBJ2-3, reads DGGITQSPKYLFRKEGQNVTLSCEQNLNHDAMYWYRQDPGQGLRLIYYSQIVNDFQKGDIAEGYSVSREKKESFPLTVTSAQKNPTAFYLCASRGTSGYADTQYFGPGTRLTVL.

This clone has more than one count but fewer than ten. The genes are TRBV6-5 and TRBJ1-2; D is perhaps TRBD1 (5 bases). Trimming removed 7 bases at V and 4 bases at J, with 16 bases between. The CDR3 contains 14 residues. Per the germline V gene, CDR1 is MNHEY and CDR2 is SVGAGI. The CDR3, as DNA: TGTGCCAGCACCTCCCTCCCGACAGTCTATGGCTACACCTTC. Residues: CASTSLPTVYGYTF.